The next 6 T cell receptor beta chains were all read from a single sample in a study of blood T cell repertoires in COVID-19. Produced via immunoSEQ multiplex PCR; TCRdb's table is partial and in-frame only. The repertoire holds 300,000 to 350,000 clones, with about 92% as singletons. Sequencing used peripheral blood. These receptors were obtained from an older woman with COVID-19, enrolled during active disease.

The rearrangement links TRBV19 to TRBJ1-1; weak D call: TRBD1 (5 bases). Between the trimmed V and J ends, which lost 6 bases and 7 bases, there was a span of 9 bases. The V gene's germline CDR1 is LNHDA and CDR2 SQIVND (reference sequence). CDR3 length: 11 amino acids. In nucleotides, the CDR3 is TGTGCCAGTAGGGGAACAGGTGAAGCTTTCTTT. Translating it yields CASRGTGEAFF. Together with reference TRBV19 and TRBJ1-1, the CDR3 gives the full variable domain: DGGITQSPKYLFRKEGQNVTLSCEQNLNHDAMYWYRQDPGQGLRLIYYSQIVNDFQKGDIAEGYSVSREKKESFPLTVTSAQKNPTAFYLCASRGTGEAFFGQGTRLTVV.

V gene TRBV30 combines with J gene TRBJ1-1; D uncertain. The V end lost 3 bases, the J end lost 0 bases, and 26 bases lay between the germline ends. Germline lookup yields CDR1 GTSNPN and CDR2 SVGIG (reference sequence). The CDR3 is made up of 19 amino acids. The CDR3 region has the DNA TGTGCCTGGAGCCAACCATACCGAGGGATTGGCCACTTGAACACTGAAGCTTTCTTT. It translates to CAWSQPYRGIGHLNTEAFF.

The chain joins TRBV5-1 to TRBJ2-2; 10 nucleotides line up with TRBD2. Unmatched junction bases numbered 5, after V lost 0 bases and J lost 6 bases. The CDR3 has 16 residues. Germline CDR1 and CDR2: SGHRS and YFSETQ. CDR3 amino acids: CASSLAPAGGPGELFF. CDR3 DNA: TGCGCCAGCAGCTTGGCCCCAGCGGGGGGGCCCGGGGAGCTGTTTTTT.

The V gene is TRBV2, the J gene TRBJ2-5, with 14 bases lining up with TRBD2. CDR1 SNHLY and CDR2 FYNNEI come from the germline V gene. V shed 5 bases, J shed 5 bases, and the junction held 7 bases outside the gene matches. CDR3 length equals 16 residues. The CDR3 loop is CASSPRLAGGVETQYF. The CDR3 DNA is TGTGCCAGCAGTCCCCGACTAGCGGGGGGGGTTGAGACCCAGTACTTC. Drawing the rest from reference TRBV2 and TRBJ2-5, the complete variable domain is EPEVTQTPSHQVTQMGQEVILRCVPISNHLYFYWYRQILGQKVEFLVSFYNNEISEKSEIFDDQFSVERPDGSNFTLKIRSTKLEDSAMYFCASSPRLAGGVETQYFGPGTRLLVL.

In its sample, this clone was seen a few times. J is TRBJ1-5 and V is TRBV6-6; perhaps TRBD1 as D (6 bases). V was clipped by 8 bases and J by 5 bases, with 16 bases between them. This CDR3 contains 14 residues. The germline gives CDR1 MNHNY, CDR2 SVGAGI (reference sequence). The chain's CDR3 is CASSRPGQHQPQHF. CDR3 in DNA: TGTGCCAGCTCTAGGCCGGGACAACATCAGCCCCAGCATTTT.

The V and J genes are TRBV16 and TRBJ1-2; D perhaps matches TRBD1 (6 bases). The germline CDR1 and CDR2 sequences are KGHSY and FQNENV. The CDR3 consists of 14 residues. V was clipped by 4 bases and J by 2 bases, with 11 bases between them. The CDR3 DNA follows: TGTGCCAGCAGCCCCTGGGGGCAAAACTATGGCTACACCTTC. Translation gives CASSPWGQNYGYTF.